Shown below are 3 T cell receptor beta chains from a single sample sequenced in a study of CD8+CD57+ T cells in acquired aplastic anemia. It was genomic DNA that served as the template for profiling TCR beta VDJ and CDR3. TCRdb fed the reads into MiXCR, producing one record per CDR3 protein. The sample lists 250,000 to 300,000 distinct CDR3 sequences; about 56% were seen once. Sequences were obtained from sorted CD4+, CD8+, or CD8+CD57+ T cells (not recorded which) from PBMCs. Receptor source: a human donor with severe aplastic anemia or a healthy control (not recorded which).

The V and J genes are TRBV4-3 and TRBJ2-3; TRBD1 matches at 10 bases. The junction had 3 bases not matched to a gene; V was cut back by 3 bases and J by 3 bases. The CDR3 is 15 residues long. The germline V gene has CDR1 LGHNA and CDR2 YSLEER. The CDR3 DNA reads as TGCGCCAGCAGCCATGGGACAGGGGTTACAGATACGCAGTATTTT. Its translation is CASSHGTGVTDTQYF.

This clonotype was counted between two and nine times. Since no conserved phenylalanine or tryptophan closes the CDR3, a read error is the likely cause. V usage is TRBV4-1 and J usage is TRBJ2-2; weak D call: TRBD1 (6 bases). In germline, CDR1 is MGHRA, CDR2 YSYEKL. Deletions cut 3 bases from V and 6 bases from J, with 26 bases between. The length of the CDR3 is 19 residues. The CDR3 coding sequence is TGCGCCAGCAGCCAGGACCCCGCCGGTCAGGGGCCAGGATCCGGGGAGCTGTTTCTT. Amino acid sequence: CASSQDPAGQGPGSGELFL.

This chain uses TRBV9 with TRBJ1-6, with TRBD1 matching over 7 bases. The germline V gene encodes CDR1 SGDLS and CDR2 YYNGEE. J gave up 7 bases and V 4 bases, and 5 bases lay outside the gene matches. The CDR3 has 14 residues. The CDR3: CASSSTGNNSPLHF. In DNA form, the CDR3 reads TGTGCCAGCAGCTCGACAGGGAACAATTCACCCCTCCACTTT.